Listed here is a single T cell receptor (beta chain). V was shortened by 3 bases and J by 0 bases, with 10 bases between the two germline ends. Germline CDR1 is SGDLS and CDR2 is YYNGEE. This CDR3 region has 15 residues. The data belong to a study of early T cells in non-severe SARS-CoV-2 infection. Unique molecular identifiers were affixed to single, distinct cDNA molecules. TCRdb called the 5' RACE reads again in MiXCR, with one record for every CDR3 protein. The top ten clones hold about 5% of a sample with approximately 100,000 distinct CDR3 sequences, 11% of them seen once. The rearrangement uses TRBV9 and TRBJ2-1, with D perhaps TRBD1 (6 bases). The sequencing sample was made of whole blood. The source of this sequence is an adult who was a healthcare worker with PCR-confirmed SARS-CoV-2 infection or an uninfected control (not recorded which). The CDR3 here is CASSDGQSSYNEQFF. The DNA for the CDR3 is TGTGCCAGCAGCGATGGACAGAGCTCCTACAATGAGCAGTTCTTC.